The TCR beta chain under discussion was sequenced for a study of T-cell reconstitution after alpha-beta-depleted transplantation in children. The CDR3 extends over 13 amino acids. Losses at the gene ends were 5 bases for V and 3 bases for J; bases not matched to a gene: 5. Germline lookup yields CDR1 DFQATT and CDR2 SNEGSKA (reference sequence). This clonotype was detected ten times or more. This sample's TCRbeta library carried unique molecular identifier barcodes. TCRdb processed the PCR reads anew with MiXCR; each CDR3 protein has one entry. The table lists around 600,000 distinct CDR3 sequences, about 15% of them singletons.

The clonotype was recovered from a human donor who donated a stem cell graft to a child with acute myeloid leukemia. V and J are TRBV20-1 and TRBJ2-7; 9 bases match TRBD1. The sample consisted of PBMCs from the stem cell graft donor, taken from the stem cell graft. The CDR3 is CSAPGTGHYEQYF. CDR3 sequence (DNA): TGCAGTGCTCCCGGGACAGGGCACTACGAGCAGTACTTC.